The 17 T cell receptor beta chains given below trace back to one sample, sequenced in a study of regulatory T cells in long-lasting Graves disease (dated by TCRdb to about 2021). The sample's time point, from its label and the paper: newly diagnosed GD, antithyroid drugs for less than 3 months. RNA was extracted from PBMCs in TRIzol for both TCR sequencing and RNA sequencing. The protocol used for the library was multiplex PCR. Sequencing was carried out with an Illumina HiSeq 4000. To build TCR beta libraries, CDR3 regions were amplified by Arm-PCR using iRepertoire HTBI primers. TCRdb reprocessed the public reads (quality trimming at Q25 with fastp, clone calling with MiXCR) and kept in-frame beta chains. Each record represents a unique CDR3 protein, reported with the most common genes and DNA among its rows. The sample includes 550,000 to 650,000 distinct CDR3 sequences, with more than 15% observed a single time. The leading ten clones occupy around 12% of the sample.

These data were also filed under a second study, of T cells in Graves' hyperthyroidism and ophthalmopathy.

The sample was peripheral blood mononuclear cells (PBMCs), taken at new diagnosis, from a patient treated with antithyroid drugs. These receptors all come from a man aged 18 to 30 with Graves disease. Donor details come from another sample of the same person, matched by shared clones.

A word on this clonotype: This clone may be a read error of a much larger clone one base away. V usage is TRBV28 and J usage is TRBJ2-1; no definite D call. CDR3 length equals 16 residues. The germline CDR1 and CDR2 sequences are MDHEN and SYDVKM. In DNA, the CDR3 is TGTGCCCGCAGTTTTTTTCGGCTCAGCTCCTACAATGAGCAGTTCTTC. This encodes CARSFFRLSSYNEQFF.

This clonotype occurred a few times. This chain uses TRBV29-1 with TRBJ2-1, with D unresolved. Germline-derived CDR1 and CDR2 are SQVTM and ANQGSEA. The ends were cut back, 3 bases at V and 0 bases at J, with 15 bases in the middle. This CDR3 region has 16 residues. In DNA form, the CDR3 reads TGCAGCGTTGAGTATGGCTCGCGGAGCTCCTACAATGAGCAGTTCTTC. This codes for CSVEYGSRSSYNEQFF.

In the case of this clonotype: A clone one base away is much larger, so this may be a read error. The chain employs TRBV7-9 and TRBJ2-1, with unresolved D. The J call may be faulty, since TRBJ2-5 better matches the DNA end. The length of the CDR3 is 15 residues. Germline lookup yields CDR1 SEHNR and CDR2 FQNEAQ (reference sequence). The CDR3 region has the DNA TGTGCCAGCAGCTTAGAACAGATCCTCCAAGAGATCCAGTACTTC. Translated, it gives CASSLEQILQEIQYF.

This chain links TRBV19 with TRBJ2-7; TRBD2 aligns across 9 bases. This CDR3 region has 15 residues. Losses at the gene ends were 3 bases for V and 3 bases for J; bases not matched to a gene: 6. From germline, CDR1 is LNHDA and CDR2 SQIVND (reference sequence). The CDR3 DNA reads TGTGCCAGTAGTATTCGAGTAGCGGGAGTCTACGAGCAGTACTTC. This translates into CASSIRVAGVYEQYF. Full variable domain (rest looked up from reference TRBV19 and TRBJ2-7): DGGITQSPKYLFRKEGQNVTLSCEQNLNHDAMYWYRQDPGQGLRLIYYSQIVNDFQKGDIAEGYSVSREKKESFPLTVTSAQKNPTAFYLCASSIRVAGVYEQYFGPGTRLTVT.

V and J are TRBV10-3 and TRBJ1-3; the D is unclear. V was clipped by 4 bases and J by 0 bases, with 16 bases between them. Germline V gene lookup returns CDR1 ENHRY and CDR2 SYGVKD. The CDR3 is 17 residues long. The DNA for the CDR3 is TGTGCCATCAGTGCCGCGGGCTTTATGGGCTCTGGAAACACCATATATTTT. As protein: CAISAAGFMGSGNTIYF.

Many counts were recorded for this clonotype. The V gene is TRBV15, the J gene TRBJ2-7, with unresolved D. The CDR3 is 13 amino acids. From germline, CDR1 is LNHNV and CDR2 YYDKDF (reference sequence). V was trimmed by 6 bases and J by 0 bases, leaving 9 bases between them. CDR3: CATRTDNSYEQYF. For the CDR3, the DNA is TGTGCCACCAGAACAGACAACTCCTACGAGCAGTACTTC. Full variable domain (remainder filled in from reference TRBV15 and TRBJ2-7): DAMVIQNPRYQVTQFGKPVTLSCSQTLNHNVMYWYQQKSSQAPKLLFHYYDKDFNNEADTPDNFQSRRPNTSFCFLDIRSPGLGDTAMYLCATRTDNSYEQYFGPGTRLTVT.

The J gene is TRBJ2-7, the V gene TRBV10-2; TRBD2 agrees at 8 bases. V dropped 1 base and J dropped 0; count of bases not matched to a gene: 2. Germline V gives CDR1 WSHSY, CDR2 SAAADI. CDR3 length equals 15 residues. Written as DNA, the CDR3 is TGCGCCAGCAGTGAGTGGAGCGGGAGCTCCTACGAGCAGTACTTC. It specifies CASSEWSGSSYEQYF.

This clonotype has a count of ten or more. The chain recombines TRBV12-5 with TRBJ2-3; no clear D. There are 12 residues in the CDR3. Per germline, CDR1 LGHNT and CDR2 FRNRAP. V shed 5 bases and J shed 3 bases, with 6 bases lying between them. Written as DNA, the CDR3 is TGTGCTAGTGGTATTTCAACAGATACGCAGTATTTT. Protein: CASGISTDTQYF.

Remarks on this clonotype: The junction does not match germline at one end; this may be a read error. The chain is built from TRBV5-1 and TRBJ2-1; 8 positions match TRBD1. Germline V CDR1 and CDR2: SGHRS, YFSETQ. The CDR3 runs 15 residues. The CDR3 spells CASSLGQGSFNEQFF. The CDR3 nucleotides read TGCGCCAGCAGCTTGGGACAGGGGTCCTTCAATGAGCAGTTCTTC.

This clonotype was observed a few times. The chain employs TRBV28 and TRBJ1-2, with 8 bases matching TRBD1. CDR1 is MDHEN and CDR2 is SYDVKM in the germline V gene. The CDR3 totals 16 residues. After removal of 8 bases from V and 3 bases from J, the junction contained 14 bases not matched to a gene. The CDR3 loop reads CASYSQGARDYYGYTF. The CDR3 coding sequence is TGTGCCAGCTACTCCCAGGGGGCGCGGGACTACTATGGCTACACCTTC.

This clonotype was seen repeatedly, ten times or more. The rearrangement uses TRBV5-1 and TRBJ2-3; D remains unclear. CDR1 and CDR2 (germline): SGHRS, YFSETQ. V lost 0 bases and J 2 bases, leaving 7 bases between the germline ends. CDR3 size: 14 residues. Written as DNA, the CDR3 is TGCGCCAGCAGCTTGGGACAAAACACAGATACGCAGTATTTT. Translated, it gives CASSLGQNTDTQYF.

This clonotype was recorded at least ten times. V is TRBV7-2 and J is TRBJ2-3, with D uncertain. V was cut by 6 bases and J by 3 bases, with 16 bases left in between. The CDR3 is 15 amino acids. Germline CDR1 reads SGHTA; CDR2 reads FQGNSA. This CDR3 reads CASSTFPRATDTQYF. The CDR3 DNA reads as TGTGCCAGCAGTACTTTTCCACGGGCTACAGATACGCAGTATTTT.

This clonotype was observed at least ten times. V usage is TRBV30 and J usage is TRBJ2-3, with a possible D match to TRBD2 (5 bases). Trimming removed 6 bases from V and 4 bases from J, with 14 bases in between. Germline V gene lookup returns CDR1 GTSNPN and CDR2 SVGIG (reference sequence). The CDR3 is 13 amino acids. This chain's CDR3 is CACARAGADTQYF. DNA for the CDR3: TGTGCCTGCGCCCGGGCGGGTGCAGATACGCAGTATTTT. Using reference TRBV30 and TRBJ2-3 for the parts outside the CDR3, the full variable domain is SQTIHQWPATLVQPVGSPLSLECTVEGTSNPNLYWYRQAAGRGLQLLFYSVGIGQISSEVPQNLSASRPQDRQFILSSKKLLLSDSGFYLCACARAGADTQYFGPGTRLTVL.

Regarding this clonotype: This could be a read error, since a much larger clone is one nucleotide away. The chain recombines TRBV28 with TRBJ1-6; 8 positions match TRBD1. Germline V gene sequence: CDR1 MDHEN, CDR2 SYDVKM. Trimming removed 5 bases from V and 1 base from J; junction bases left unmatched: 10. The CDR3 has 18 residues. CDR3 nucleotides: TGTGCCAGCAGTGTCGACCAGGGGGCATGGTCCTATAATTCACCCCTCCACTTT. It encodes CASSVDQGAWSYNSPLHF.

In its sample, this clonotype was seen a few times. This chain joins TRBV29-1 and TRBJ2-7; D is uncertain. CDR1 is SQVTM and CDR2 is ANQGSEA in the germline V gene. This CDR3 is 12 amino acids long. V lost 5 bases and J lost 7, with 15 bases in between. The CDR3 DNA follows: TGCAGCGTTAGTACTAATGCCTGGGAGCAGTACTTC. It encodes CSVSTNAWEQYF.

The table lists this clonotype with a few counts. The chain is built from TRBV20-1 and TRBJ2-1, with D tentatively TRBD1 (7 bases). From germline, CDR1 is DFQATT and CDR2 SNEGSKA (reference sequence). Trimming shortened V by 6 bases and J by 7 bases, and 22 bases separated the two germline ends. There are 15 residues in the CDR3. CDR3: CSASQPGGGRNEQFF. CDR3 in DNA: TGCAGTGCCTCCCAGCCAGGGGGAGGCCGGAATGAGCAGTTCTTC.

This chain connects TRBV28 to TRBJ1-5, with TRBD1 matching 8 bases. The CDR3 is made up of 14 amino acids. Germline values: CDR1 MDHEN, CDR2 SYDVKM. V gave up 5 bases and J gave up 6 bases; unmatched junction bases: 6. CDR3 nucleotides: TGTGCCAGCAGTGAGGACAGGGCTACTCAGCCCCAGCATTTT. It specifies CASSEDRATQPQHF. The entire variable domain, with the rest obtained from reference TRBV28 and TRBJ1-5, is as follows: DVKVTQSSRYLVKRTGEKVFLECVQDMDHENMFWYRQDPGLGLRLIYFSYDVKMKEKGDIPEGYSVSREKKERFSLILESASTNQTSMYLCASSEDRATQPQHFGDGTRLSIL.